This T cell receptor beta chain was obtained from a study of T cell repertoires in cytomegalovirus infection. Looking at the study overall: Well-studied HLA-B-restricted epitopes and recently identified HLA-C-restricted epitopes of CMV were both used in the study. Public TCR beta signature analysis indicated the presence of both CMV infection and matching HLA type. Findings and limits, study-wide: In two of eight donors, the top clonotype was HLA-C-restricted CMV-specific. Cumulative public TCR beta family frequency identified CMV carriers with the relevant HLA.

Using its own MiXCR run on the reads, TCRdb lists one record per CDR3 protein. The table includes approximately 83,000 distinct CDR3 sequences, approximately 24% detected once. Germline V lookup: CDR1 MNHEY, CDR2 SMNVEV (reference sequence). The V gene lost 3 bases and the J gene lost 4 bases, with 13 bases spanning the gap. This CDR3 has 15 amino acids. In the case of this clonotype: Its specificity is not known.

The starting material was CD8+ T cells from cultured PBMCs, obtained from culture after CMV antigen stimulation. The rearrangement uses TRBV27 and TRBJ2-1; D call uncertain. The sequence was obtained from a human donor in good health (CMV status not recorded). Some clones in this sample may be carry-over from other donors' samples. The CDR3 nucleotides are TGTGCCAGCAGTTTGAGTGGACCGCTATACAATGAGCAGTTCTTC. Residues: CASSLSGPLYNEQFF.